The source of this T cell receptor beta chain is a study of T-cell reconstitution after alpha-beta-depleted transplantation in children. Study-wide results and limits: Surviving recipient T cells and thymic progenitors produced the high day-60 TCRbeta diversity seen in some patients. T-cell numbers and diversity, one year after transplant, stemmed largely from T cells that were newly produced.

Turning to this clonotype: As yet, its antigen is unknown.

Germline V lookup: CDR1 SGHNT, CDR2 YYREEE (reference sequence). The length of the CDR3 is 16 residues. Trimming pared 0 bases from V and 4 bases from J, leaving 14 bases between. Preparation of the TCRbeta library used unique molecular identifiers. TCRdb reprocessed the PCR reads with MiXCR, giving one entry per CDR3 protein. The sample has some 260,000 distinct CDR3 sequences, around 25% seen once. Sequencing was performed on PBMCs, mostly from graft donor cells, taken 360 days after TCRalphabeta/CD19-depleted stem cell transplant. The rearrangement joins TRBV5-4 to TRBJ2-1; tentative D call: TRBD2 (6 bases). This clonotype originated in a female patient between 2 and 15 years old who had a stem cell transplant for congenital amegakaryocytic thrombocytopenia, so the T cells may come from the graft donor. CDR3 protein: CASSLATGGRYNEQFF. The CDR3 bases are TGTGCCAGCAGCTTGGCTACTGGAGGGAGGTACAATGAGCAGTTCTTC.